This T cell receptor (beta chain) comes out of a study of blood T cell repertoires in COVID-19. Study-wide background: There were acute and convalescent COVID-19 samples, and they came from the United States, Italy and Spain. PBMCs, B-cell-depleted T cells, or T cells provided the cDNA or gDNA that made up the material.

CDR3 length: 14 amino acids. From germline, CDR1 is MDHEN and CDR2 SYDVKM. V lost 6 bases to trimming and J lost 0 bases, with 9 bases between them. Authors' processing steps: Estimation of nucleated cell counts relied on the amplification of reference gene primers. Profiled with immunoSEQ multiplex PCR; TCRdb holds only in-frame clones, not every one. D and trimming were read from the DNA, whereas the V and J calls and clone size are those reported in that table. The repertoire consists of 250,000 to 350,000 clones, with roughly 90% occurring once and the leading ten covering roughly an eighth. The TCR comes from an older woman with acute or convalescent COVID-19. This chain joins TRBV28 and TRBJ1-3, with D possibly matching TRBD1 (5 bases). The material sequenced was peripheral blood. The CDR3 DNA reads TGTGCCAGCAGGCCCGACAGCTCTGGAAACACCATATATTTT. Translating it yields CASRPDSSGNTIYF.